This T cell receptor (beta chain) was documented in a study of T cell responses to AZD1222 COVID-19 vaccine. Study results and limitations: Clonal diversity was possibly underestimated; the donors were predominantly white British and more often female. Spike-specific TCR breadth and depth were elevated following two AZD1222 doses.

CDR3 length equals 16 residues. Germline CDR1 and CDR2: SQVTM and ANQGSEA. Deletions cut 4 bases from V and 4 bases from J, with 22 bases between. On this clone itself: Antigen unknown.

The data were produced by immunoSEQ multiplex PCR, yet TCRdb's version contains in-frame clones alone and is incomplete. The sample includes approximately 200,000 clones, about 86% of them seen just once. The source of this sequence is an adult in good health. Source: peripheral blood, taken on day 0 of AZD1222 vaccination. V gene TRBV29-1 combines with J gene TRBJ1-2; no firm D call. The CDR3 sequence is CSVGVEKLSEGYGYTF. CDR3 coding DNA: TGCAGCGTTGGTGTGGAGAAGCTATCAGAGGGCTATGGCTACACCTTC.